This T cell receptor beta chain was captured in a study of blood T cell repertoires in COVID-19. The overall study: Sample material is recorded as cDNA or gDNA derived from T cells, B-cell-depleted T cells, or PBMCs.

Original handling: Counts of nucleated cells, estimated from reference gene primer amplification, were obtained. The protocol was immunoSEQ multiplex PCR, while the TCRdb copy is restricted to in-frame clones and leaves out a portion. Clone size and the V and J calls come from that table; the DNA yielded D and trimming. The data hold 130,000 to 150,000 clones, with roughly 83% observed a single time. Recovery meant two consecutive negative NP/OP PCR tests, professional clearance, or resolved symptoms. This TCR was recovered from a man over 45 who had recovered from COVID-19. The sample taken for sequencing was PBMCs or T cells enriched from blood (not recorded which).

The CDR3: CASSFSTSGGHSPYEQYF. The CDR3 nucleotides are TGTGCCAGCAGCTTCTCAACTAGCGGGGGCCATTCGCCCTACGAGCAGTACTTC. The V gene is TRBV7-2, the J gene TRBJ2-7; the match to TRBD2 covers 11 bases. J lost 2 bases, V lost 3 bases, and 12 bases had no gene match. Germline lookup yields CDR1 SGHTA and CDR2 FQGNSA. This CDR3 spans 18 amino acids.